This T cell receptor (beta chain) was recorded in a study of lymphopenia after photon versus proton radiotherapy. CDR3 length equals 15 residues. The V gene's germline CDR1 is GTSNPN and CDR2 SVGIG (reference sequence). The germline V and J ends were trimmed by 0 bases and 2 bases, with 11 bases remaining between them. Notes on the study in general: Oligoclonal CD8+ Temra expansion after nadir drove photon patients' diversity drop. Relative stability marked proton patients; photon patients lost diversity and naive cells.

As for this clone: Its antigen is unknown.

The assay was immunoSEQ multiplex PCR, and TCRdb's table has in-frame clones only and misses some. The sample consists of roughly 57,000 clones, around four fifths of them appearing once. This chain links TRBV30 with TRBJ1-5; D unresolved. This specimen was peripheral blood, taken from a patient treated with photon-based radiotherapy. The source of this sequence is a man aged 50 or older with gastric cancer. Here the CDR3 DNA reads TGTGCCTGGAGTGTTAAGGGAAGGGGCAATCAGCCCCAGCATTTT. Translated: CAWSVKGRGNQPQHF.